The source of this TCR beta chain is a study of T cell responses to AZD1222 COVID-19 vaccine. In this sample, this clone turned up once. Its antigen is not identified. Assay: immunoSEQ multiplex PCR; the TCRdb copy retains only in-frame clones and omits some. Of around 200,000 clones listed, approximately 92% are singletons. Whole-study findings and limits: Following two doses of AZD1222, Spike-specific TCR breadth and depth rose. The donors showed a predominance of white British ancestry and of females, with possible underestimation of clonal diversity.

The specimen was peripheral blood, collected 28 days after the second dose of the MenACWY control vaccine. This TCR was sampled from an adult who received the MenACWY meningococcal vaccine as a control.

The CDR3 coding sequence is TGTGCCAGCAGCTTACCGCCGGGACAGGGGTCCCACGAGCAGTACTTC. Translated: CASSLPPGQGSHEQYF. The chain links TRBV5-4 to TRBJ2-7; TRBD1 aligns across 10 bases. The junction had 10 bases not matched to a gene; V was cut back by 2 bases and J by 5 bases. Germline CDR1 is SGHNT and CDR2 is YYREEE (reference sequence). The CDR3 length is 16 residues.